Below, one T cell receptor (beta chain) is given with its context. At the DNA level, this CDR3 is encoded by other sequences in the same sample as well. The data stem from a study of blood T cell repertoires in COVID-19. Study in general: Whether acute or convalescent, the COVID-19 samples came from the United States, Italy and Spain. Sources were T cells, B-cell-depleted T cells, or PBMCs; the material itself was cDNA or gDNA.

In the original analysis: Amplification from reference gene primers served as the basis for estimated nucleated cell counts. TCRdb's table, derived via immunoSEQ multiplex PCR, lists solely in-frame clones and lacks some. The V and J calls and clone size are taken from that table; D and trimming were inferred from the DNA. The sample lists some 200,000 clones, 70% to 90% occurring once. The germline V gene encodes CDR1 LNHDA and CDR2 SQIVND (reference sequence). Trimming took off 3 bases at V and 1 base at J, with 6 bases between the two ends. The CDR3 totals 13 residues. Specimen: peripheral blood. The receptor was derived from a young woman who had recovered from COVID-19. The chain uses TRBV19 and TRBJ1-1; maybe TRBD1 (6 bases). CDR3 coding DNA: TGTGCCAGTAGTATCAGGGGGAACACTGAAGCTTTCTTT. This encodes CASSIRGNTEAFF.